These 4 T cell receptor beta chains share one sample of origin, sequenced in a study of blood T cell repertoires in COVID-19. The table came from immunoSEQ multiplex PCR; TCRdb's copy has only in-frame clones and leaves some out. The data hold roughly 340,000 clones, with about 90% observed a single time. The sample was peripheral blood. Every receptor here comes from a woman aged 45 to 65 with COVID-19, enrolled during active disease.

This sequence joins TRBV27 and TRBJ1-1; 8 nucleotides match TRBD1. Germline trimming cut 5 bases from V and 0 bases from J; bases unmatched to any gene: 5. This CDR3 contains 15 residues. Germline CDR1 reads MNHEY; CDR2 reads SMNVEV (reference sequence). The DNA for the CDR3 is TGTGCCAGCAGTGTAAGGGACAGGTTGAACACTGAAGCTTTCTTT. Its protein product is CASSVRDRLNTEAFF.

The V call is TRBV18, the J call TRBJ2-5, with D possibly being TRBD1 (5 bases). Germline lookup yields CDR1 KGHSH and CDR2 LQKENI. Trimming pared 4 bases from V and 3 bases from J, leaving 9 bases between. The CDR3 extends over 13 amino acids. CDR3 in amino acids: CASSRFREETQYF. The CDR3, as DNA: TGTGCCAGCTCACGGTTCAGGGAAGAGACCCAGTACTTC.

This clone was seen only a few times. This sequence joins TRBV11-3 and TRBJ1-1; TRBD1 agrees at 7 bases. Germline loops: CDR1 SGHNT, CDR2 YENEEA. Unmatched junction bases numbered 7, after V lost 7 bases and J lost 2 bases. CDR3 length: 14 residues. The CDR3 DNA is TGTGCCAGCACCCGGGACAGATACAACACTGAAGCTTTCTTT. Translation: CASTRDRYNTEAFF.

The V gene is TRBV5-6, the J gene TRBJ1-4; no clear D gene. CDR1 and CDR2 from the germline V gene are SGHDT and YYEEEE. This CDR3 is 13 amino acids long. The V end was cut by 5 bases, the J end by 5 bases, with 10 bases between. This chain's CDR3 is CASRGAKNEKLFF. In DNA, the CDR3 is TGTGCCAGCAGAGGAGCAAAGAATGAAAAACTGTTTTTT.